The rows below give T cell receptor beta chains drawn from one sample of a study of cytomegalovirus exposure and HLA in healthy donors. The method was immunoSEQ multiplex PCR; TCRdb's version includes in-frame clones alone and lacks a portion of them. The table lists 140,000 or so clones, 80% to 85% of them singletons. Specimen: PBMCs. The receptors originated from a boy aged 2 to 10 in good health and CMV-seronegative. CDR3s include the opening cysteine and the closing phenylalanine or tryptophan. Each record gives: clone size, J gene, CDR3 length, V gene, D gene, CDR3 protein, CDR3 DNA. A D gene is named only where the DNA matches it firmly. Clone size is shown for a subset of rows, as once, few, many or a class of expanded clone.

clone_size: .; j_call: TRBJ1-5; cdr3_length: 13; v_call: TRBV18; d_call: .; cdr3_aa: CASSEGVGQPQHF; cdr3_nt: TGTGCCAGCTCTGAGGGGGTCGGGCAGCCCCAGCATTTT
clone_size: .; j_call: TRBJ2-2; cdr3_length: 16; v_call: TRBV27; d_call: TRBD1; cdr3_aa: CASSSAWTGVTGELFF; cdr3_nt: TGTGCCAGCAGCTCCGCCTGGACAGGGGTCACCGGGGAGCTGTTTTTT
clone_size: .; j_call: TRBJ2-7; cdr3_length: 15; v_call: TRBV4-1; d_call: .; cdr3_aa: CASSQPERVPYEQYF; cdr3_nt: TGCGCCAGCAGCCAGCCCGAGAGGGTTCCCTACGAGCAGTACTTC
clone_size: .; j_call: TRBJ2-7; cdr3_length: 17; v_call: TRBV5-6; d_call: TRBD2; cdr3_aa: CASSNPGLAGSSYEQYF; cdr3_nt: TGTGCCAGCAGCAATCCGGGACTAGCGGGGAGCTCCTACGAGCAGTACTTC
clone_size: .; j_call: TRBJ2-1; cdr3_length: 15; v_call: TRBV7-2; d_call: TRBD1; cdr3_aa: CASSSQGDSGNEQFF; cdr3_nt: TGTGCCAGCAGCTCCCAGGGGGATAGTGGTAATGAGCAGTTCTTC
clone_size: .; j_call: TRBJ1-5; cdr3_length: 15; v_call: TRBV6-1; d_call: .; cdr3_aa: CASSEVLERSWPQHF; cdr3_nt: TGTGCCAGCAGTGAAGTTCTCGAAAGAAGCTGGCCCCAGCATTTT
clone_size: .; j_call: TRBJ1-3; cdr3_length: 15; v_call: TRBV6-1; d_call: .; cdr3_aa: CASSLMQGLGNTIYF; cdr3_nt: TGTGCCAGCAGCCTCATGCAGGGGCTTGGGAACACCATATATTTT
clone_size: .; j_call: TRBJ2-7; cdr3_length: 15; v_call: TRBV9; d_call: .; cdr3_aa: CASSAKGGVNDEQYF; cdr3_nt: TGTGCCAGCAGCGCGAAGGGGGGGGTCAACGACGAGCAGTACTTC
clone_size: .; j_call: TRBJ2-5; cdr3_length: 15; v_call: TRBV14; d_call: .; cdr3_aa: CASSHWNQAQETQYF; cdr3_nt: TGTGCCAGCAGCCATTGGAACCAGGCACAAGAGACCCAGTACTTC
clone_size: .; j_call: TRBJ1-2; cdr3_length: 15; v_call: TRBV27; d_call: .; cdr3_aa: CASSQGGAANYGYTF; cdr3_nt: TGTGCCAGCAGCCAAGGGGGGGCAGCTAACTATGGCTACACCTTC
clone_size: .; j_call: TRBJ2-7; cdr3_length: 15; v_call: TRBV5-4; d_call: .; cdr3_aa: CASSFAGRYSYEQYF; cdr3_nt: TGTGCCAGCAGCTTCGCAGGGCGATACTCCTACGAGCAGTACTTC
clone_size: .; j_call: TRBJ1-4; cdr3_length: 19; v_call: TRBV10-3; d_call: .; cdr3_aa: CAISESPRAEDPTNEKLFF; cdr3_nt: TGTGCCATCAGTGAGTCGCCCAGGGCCGAGGACCCAACTAATGAAAAACTGTTTTTT
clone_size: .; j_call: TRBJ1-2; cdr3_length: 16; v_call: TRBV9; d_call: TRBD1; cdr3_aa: CASSVATTDRVDGYTF; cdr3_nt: TGTGCCAGCAGCGTAGCTACGACGGACAGGGTGGATGGCTACACCTTC
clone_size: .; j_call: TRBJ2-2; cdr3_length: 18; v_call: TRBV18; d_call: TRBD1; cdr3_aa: CASSPRRGTGTSAGELFF; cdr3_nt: TGTGCCAGCTCACCAAGGAGAGGGACAGGGACATCAGCCGGGGAGCTGTTTTTT
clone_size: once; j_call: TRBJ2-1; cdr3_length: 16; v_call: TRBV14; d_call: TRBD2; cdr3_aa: CASSQDRLAGGNEQFF; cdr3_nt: TGTGCCAGCAGCCAAGACCGGCTAGCGGGAGGGAATGAGCAGTTCTTC
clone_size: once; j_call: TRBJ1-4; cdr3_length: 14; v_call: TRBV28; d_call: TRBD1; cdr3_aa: CASSPGQVAEKLFF; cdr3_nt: TGTGCCAGCAGTCCTGGACAGGTCGCTGAAAAACTGTTTTTT
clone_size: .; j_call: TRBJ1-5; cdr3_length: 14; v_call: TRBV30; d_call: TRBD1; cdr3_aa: CAWKATGEVQPQHF; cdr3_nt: TGTGCCTGGAAGGCGACAGGGGAGGTTCAGCCCCAGCATTTT
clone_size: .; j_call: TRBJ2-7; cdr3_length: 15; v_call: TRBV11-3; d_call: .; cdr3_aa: CASSLGGDSGNEQYF; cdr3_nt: TGTGCCAGCAGCTTAGGTGGCGATTCAGGGAACGAGCAGTACTTC
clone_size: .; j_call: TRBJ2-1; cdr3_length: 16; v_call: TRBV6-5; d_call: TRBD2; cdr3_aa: CASSSIAGRSYNEQFF; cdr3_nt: TGTGCCAGCAGTTCCATAGCGGGCCGCTCCTACAATGAGCAGTTCTTC
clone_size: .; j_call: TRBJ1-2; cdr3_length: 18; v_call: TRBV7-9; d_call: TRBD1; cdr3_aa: CASSSAPGQGRANYGYTF; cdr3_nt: TGTGCCAGCAGCTCGGCACCGGGACAGGGACGAGCTAACTATGGCTACACCTTC
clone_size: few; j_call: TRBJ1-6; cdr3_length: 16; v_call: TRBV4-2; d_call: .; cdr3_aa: CASSQDGAIAYSPLHF; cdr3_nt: TGTGCCAGCAGCCAAGACGGCGCCATAGCTTATTCACCCCTCCACTTT
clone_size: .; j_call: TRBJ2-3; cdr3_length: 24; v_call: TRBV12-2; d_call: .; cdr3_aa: CASRLEGGDTGGGRLHNLADTQYF; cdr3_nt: TGTGCAAGTCGCTTAGAGGGGGGGGATACAGGGGGCGGGAGGCTACATAACCTCGCGGATACGCAGTATTTT
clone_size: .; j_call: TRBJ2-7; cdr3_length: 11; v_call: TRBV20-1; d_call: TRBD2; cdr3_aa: CSASSSGEQYF; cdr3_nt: TGCAGTGCTAGCTCTAGCGGTGAGCAGTACTTC
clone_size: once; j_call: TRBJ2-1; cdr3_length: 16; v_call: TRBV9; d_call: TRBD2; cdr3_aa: CASSVLGSGRAGEQFF; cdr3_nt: TGTGCCAGCAGCGTGCTGGGGAGCGGGAGGGCGGGTGAGCAGTTCTTC
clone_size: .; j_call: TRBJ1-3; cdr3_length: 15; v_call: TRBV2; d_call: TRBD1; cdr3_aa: CASSSGQAAGNTIYF; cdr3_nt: TGTGCCAGCAGTTCGGGACAGGCAGCTGGAAACACCATATATTTT
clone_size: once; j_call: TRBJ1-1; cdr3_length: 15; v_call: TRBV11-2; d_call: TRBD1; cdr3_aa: CASSLRGQVNTEAFF; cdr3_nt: TGTGCCAGCAGCTTACGTGGACAGGTAAACACTGAAGCTTTCTTT
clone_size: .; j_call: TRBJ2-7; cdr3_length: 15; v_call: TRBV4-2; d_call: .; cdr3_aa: CASSQDPARSYEQYF; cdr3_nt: TGTGCCAGCAGCCAAGATCCAGCGCGGTCCTACGAGCAGTACTTC
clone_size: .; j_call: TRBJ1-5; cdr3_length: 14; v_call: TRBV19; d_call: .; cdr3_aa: CASSMAGSLQPQHF; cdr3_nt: TGTGCCAGTAGTATGGCGGGGTCTCTTCAGCCCCAGCATTTT
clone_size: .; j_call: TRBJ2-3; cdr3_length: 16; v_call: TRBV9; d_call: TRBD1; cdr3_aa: CASSVEGTGTSDTQYF; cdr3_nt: TGTGCCAGCAGCGTAGAAGGGACAGGGACATCAGATACGCAGTATTTT
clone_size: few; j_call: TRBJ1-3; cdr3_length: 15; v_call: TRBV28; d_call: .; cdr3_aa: CASSLTGSTGNTIYF; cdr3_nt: TGTGCCAGCAGTTTAACAGGATCGACTGGAAACACCATATATTTT
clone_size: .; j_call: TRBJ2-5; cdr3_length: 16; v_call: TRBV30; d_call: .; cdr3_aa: CAWSVLRGANDPQQYF; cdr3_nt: TGTGCCTGGAGTGTACTACGGGGGGCGAATGACCCTCAGCAGTACTTC
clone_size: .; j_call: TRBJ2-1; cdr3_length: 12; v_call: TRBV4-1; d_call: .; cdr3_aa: CASSQDIDEQFF; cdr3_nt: TGCGCCAGCAGCCAAGATATCGATGAGCAGTTCTTC
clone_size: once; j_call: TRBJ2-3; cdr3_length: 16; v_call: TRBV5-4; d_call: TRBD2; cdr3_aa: CASSRNSGGAHTTQYF; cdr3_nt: TGTGCCAGCAGCCGTAATAGCGGGGGGGCCCATACAACGCAGTATTTT
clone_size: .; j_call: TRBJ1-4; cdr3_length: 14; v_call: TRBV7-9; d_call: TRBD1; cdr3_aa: CASSLGTANEKLFF; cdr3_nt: TGTGCCAGCAGCCTAGGGACAGCTAATGAAAAACTGTTTTTT
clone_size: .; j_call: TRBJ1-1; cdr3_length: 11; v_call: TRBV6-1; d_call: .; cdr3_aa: CASRARCEAFF; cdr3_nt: TGTGCCAGCAGGGCTAGGTGTGAAGCTTTCTTT
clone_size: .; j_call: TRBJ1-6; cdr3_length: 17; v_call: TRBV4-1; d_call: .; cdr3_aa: CASSQVRSVSYNSPLHF; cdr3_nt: TGCGCCAGCAGCCAAGTACGGTCGGTTTCCTATAATTCACCCCTCCACTTT
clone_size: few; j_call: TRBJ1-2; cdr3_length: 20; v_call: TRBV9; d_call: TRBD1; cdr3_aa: CASSARPIRPGGPTNYGYTF; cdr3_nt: TGTGCCAGCAGCGCCCGGCCCATCCGGCCAGGGGGCCCAACTAACTATGGCTACACCTTC
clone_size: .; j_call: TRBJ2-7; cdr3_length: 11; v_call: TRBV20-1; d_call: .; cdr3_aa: CSARDQYEQYF; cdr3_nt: TGCAGTGCTAGAGATCAGTACGAGCAGTACTTC
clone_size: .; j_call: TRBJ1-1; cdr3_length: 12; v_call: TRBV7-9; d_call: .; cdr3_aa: CANGNQNTEAFF; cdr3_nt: TGTGCCAACGGGAACCAGAACACTGAAGCTTTCTTT
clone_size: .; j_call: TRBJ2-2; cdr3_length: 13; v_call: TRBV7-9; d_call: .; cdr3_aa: CASSLAGTGELFF; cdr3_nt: TGTGCCAGCAGCTTAGCCGGGACCGGGGAGCTGTTTTTT
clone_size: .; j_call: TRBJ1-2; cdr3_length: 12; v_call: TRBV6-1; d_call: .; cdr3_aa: CASGSRGAGYTF; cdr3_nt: TGTGCCAGCGGCTCCAGGGGTGCTGGCTACACCTTC
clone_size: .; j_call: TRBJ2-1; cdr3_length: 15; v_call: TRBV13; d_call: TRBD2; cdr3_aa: CASSSPGLAGDEQFF; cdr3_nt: TGTGCCAGCAGCTCACCGGGACTAGCGGGAGATGAGCAGTTCTTC
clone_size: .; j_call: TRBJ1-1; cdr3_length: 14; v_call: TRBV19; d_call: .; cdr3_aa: CASSALVVYTEAFF; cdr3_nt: TGTGCCAGTAGTGCGTTGGTCGTGTACACTGAAGCTTTCTTT
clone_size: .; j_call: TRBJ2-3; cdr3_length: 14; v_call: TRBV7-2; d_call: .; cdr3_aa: CASSSPSLANTQYF; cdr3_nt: TGTGCCAGCAGCTCCCCCAGTTTAGCAAATACGCAGTATTTT
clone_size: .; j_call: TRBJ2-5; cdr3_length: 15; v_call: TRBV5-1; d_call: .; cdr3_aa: CASSLVGQGQETQYF; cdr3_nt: TGCGCCAGCAGCTTGGTAGGACAAGGCCAAGAGACCCAGTACTTC
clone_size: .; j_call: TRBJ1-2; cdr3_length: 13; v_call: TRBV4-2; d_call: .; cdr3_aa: CASSQDSDYGYTF; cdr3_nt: TGTGCCAGCAGCCAAGATAGCGATTATGGCTACACCTTC
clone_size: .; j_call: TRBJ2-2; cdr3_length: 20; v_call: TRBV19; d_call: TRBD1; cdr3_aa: CASSIVTPGTGASNTGELFF; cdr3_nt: TGTGCCAGTAGTATAGTGACACCCGGGACAGGGGCTTCGAACACCGGGGAGCTGTTTTTT
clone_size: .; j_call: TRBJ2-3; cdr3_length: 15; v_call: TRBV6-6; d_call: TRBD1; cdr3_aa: CASRSTQTGRDTQYF; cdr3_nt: TGTGCCAGCAGATCCACTCAGACAGGGCGTGATACGCAGTATTTT
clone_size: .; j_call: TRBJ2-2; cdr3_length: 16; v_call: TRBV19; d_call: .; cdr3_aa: CASSIDAARRTGELFF; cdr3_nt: TGTGCCAGTAGTATAGACGCGGCAAGGCGAACCGGGGAGCTGTTTTTT
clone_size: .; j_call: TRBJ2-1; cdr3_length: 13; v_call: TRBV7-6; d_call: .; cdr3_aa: CASSFVTSSEQFF; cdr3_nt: TGTGCCAGCAGCTTTGTCACTAGCAGTGAGCAGTTCTTC
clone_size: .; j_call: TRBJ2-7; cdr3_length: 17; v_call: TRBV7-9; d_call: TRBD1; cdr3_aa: CASSRKTGTGVQYEQYF; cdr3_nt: TGTGCCAGCAGCCGTAAGACGGGGACAGGGGTCCAATACGAGCAGTACTTC